The text below deals with one TCR beta chain. The antigen remains undetermined. V shed 1 base and J shed 4 bases, with 10 bases lying between them. Looked up from germline, CDR1 is SGHAT and CDR2 is FQNNGV. The CDR3 loop spans 14 amino acids. Blood draws occurred at baseline, cycle 4 day 1, and cycle 7 day 1. These data belong to a study of OX40 agonist ivuxolimab in advanced cancers. As for the study in general: The drug used for patients, ivuxolimab, was an agonistic anti-OX40 (CD134) antibody. Study-level findings and limits: At doses 0.1 to 3.0 mg/kg, CD4+ and CD8+ clones expanded. CD8+ T cells were the subset that, on average, had more expanded clones than CD4+.

The data were produced by immunoSEQ multiplex PCR, yet TCRdb's version contains in-frame clones alone and is incomplete. The sample records over 60,000 clones, more than 80% being singletons. This receptor was taken from an adult with an advanced solid tumor such as melanoma, head and neck, liver or kidney cancer. Sequences were derived from CD4+ or CD8+ T cells sorted from blood, sampled in a trial of the OX40 agonist ivuxolimab. The J gene is TRBJ1-1, the V gene TRBV11-2, with D hard to call. For the CDR3, the DNA is TGTGCCAGCAGCTTAGGCGGACGGGCCACTGAAGCTTTCTTT. Its translation is CASSLGGRATEAFF.